This T cell receptor beta chain is drawn from a study of T cell responses to AZD1222 COVID-19 vaccine. This clone was counted a few times. The protocol was immunoSEQ multiplex PCR, while the TCRdb copy is restricted to in-frame clones and leaves out a portion. Among 150,000 to 180,000 clones listed, about 90% were seen once. This CDR3 comprises 14 residues. The germline CDR1 and CDR2 sequences are WNHNN and SYGVQD (reference sequence). V lost 5 bases and J lost 5; bases outside the gene matches: 0. Specimen: peripheral blood, collected on day 0 of MenACWY control vaccination. The source of this sequence is an adult in good health. The rearrangement uses TRBV10-1 and TRBJ2-2, with 12 nucleotides matching TRBD2. CDR3 protein: CASSTSGRTGELFF. The CDR3 DNA is TGCGCCAGCAGTACTAGCGGGAGGACCGGGGAGCTGTTTTTT.